The sample holds a few counts of the clone carrying this TCR beta chain. What it binds is not known. A read error may be the cause here, since a much bigger clone is one base away. The read stops 3 residues short of the end of the CDR3; the missing end is completed from the germline J gene. This entry is derived from a study of T cell clonality in common variable immunodeficiency. Whole-study results and caveats: In common variable immunodeficiency, TCR beta chains reportedly carried fewer deletions and N-nucleotide insertions.

Germline-derived CDR1 and CDR2 are KGHSH and LQKENI. The CDR3 is 13 amino acids. The protocol was immunoSEQ multiplex PCR, while the TCRdb copy is restricted to in-frame clones and leaves out a portion. The sample includes tens of thousands of clones, none of them occurring once. Sequenced: peripheral blood mononuclear cells. The TCR sequence derives from a person between 18 and 70 years old in good health. V is TRBV18 and J is TRBJ2-3, with TRBD1 matching over 8 bases. CDR3 residues: CASSGTGNQPQYF. CDR3 DNA (partial): TGTGCCAGCTCGGGGACAGGCAATCAGCCG.